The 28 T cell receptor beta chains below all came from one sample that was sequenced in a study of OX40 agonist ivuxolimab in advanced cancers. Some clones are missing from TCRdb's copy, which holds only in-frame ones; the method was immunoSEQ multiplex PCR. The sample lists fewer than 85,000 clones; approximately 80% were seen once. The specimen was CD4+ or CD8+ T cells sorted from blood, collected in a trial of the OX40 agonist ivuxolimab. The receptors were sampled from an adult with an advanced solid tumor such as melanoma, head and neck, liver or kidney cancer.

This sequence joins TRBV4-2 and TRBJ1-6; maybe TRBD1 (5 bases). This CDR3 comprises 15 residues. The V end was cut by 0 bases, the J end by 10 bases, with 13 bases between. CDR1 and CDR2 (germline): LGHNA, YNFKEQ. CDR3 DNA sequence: TGTGCCAGCAGCCAAGAAGCAGGGTCGGGCTCACCCCTCCACTTT. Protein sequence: CASSQEAGSGSPLHF.

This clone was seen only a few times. CDR3 in amino acids: CASSLWRETQYF. The CDR3, as DNA: TGTGCCAGCAGCTTGTGGCGGGAGACCCAGTACTTC. V is TRBV5-4 and J is TRBJ2-5; D gene unclear. The germline V gene has CDR1 SGHNT and CDR2 YYREEE (reference sequence). V was pared by 1 base and J by 5 bases, with 6 bases between. The CDR3 runs 12 residues.

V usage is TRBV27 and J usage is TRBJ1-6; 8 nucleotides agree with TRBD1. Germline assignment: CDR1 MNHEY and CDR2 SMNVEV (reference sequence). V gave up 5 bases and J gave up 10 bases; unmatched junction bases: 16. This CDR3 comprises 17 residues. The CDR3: CASSPPHGWAGGSPLHF. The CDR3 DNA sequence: TGTGCCAGCAGTCCACCCCACGGGTGGGCAGGGGGCTCACCCCTCCACTTT.

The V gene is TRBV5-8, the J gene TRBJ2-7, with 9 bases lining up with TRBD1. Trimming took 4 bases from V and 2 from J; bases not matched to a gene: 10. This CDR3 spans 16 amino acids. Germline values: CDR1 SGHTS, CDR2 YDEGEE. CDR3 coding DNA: TGTGCCAGCAGCCCGTGGGGGGACAGGGCCGCCTACGAGCAGTACTTC. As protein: CASSPWGDRAAYEQYF.

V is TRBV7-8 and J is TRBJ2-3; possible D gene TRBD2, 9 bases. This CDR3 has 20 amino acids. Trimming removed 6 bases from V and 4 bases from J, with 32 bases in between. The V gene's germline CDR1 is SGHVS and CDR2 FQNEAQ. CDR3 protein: CASRFSRGPWGSGRSDTQYF. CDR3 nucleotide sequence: TGTGCCAGCAGGTTTTCCAGGGGGCCTTGGGGGAGCGGGAGGTCAGATACGCAGTATTTT.

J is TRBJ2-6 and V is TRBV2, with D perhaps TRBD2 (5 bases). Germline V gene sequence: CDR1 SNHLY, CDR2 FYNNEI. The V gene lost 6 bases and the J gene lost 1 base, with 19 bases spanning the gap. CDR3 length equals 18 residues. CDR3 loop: CASRTRVIGRSGANVLTF. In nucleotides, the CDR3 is TGTGCCAGCAGGACGAGGGTTATCGGTCGGTCTGGGGCCAACGTCCTGACTTTC.

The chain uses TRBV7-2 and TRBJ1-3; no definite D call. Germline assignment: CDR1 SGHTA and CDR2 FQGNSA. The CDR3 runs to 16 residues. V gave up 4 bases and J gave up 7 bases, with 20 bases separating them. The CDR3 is CASSWGVGQGRNTIYF. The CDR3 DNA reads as TGTGCCAGCAGCTGGGGAGTAGGTCAAGGACGTAACACCATATATTTT. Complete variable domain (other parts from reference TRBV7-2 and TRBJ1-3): GAGVSQSPSNKVTEKGKDVELRCDPISGHTALYWYRQSLGQGLEFLIYFQGNSAPDKSGLPSDRFSAERTGGSVSTLTIQRTQQEDSAVYLCASSWGVGQGRNTIYFGEGSWLTVV.

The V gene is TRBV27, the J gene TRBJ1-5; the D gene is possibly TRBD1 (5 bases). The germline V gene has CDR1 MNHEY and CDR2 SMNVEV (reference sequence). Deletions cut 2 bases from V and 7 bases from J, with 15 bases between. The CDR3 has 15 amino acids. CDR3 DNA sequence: TGTGCCAGCAGTTTAATGGGTTTAGAGGGGCAGCCCCAGCATTTT. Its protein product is CASSLMGLEGQPQHF.

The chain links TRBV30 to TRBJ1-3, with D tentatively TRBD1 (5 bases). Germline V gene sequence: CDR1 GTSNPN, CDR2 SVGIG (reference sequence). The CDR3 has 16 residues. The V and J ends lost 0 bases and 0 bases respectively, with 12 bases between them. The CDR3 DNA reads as TGTGCCTGGAGTGTGCTGGGACGACTCTCTGGAAACACCATATATTTT. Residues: CAWSVLGRLSGNTIYF.

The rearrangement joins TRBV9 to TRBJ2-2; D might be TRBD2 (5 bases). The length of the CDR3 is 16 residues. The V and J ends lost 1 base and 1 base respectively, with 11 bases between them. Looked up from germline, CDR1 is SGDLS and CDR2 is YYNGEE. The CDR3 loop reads CASSVLSGRNTGELFF. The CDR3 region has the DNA TGTGCCAGCAGCGTACTGAGCGGCCGGAACACCGGGGAGCTGTTTTTT.

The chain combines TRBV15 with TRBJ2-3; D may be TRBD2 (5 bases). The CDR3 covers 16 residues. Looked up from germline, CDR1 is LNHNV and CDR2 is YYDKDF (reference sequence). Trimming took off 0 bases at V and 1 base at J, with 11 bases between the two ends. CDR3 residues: CATSRERGSGTDTQYF. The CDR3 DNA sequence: TGTGCCACCAGCAGAGAGCGCGGTAGCGGCACAGATACGCAGTATTTT. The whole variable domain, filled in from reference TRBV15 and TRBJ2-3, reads DAMVIQNPRYQVTQFGKPVTLSCSQTLNHNVMYWYQQKSSQAPKLLFHYYDKDFNNEADTPDNFQSRRPNTSFCFLDIRSPGLGDTAMYLCATSRERGSGTDTQYFGPGTRLTVL.

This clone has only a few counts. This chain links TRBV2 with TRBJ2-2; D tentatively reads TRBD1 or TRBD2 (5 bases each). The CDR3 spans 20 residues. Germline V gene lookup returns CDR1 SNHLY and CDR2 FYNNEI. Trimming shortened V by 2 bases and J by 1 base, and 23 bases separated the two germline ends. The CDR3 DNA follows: TGTGCCAGCAGTGAATTTAAGGGACCCCAATTCACTTTGAACACCGGGGAGCTGTTTTTT. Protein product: CASSEFKGPQFTLNTGELFF.

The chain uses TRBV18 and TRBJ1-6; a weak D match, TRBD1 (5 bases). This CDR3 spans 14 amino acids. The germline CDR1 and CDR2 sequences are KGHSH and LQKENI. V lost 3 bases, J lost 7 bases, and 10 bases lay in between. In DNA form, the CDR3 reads TGTGCCAGCTCACCGGTCAGGGAAAATTCACCCCTCCACTTT. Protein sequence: CASSPVRENSPLHF. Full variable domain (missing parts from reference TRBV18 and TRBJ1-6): NAGVMQNPRHLVRRRGQEARLRCSPMKGHSHVYWYRQLPEEGLKFMVYLQKENIIDESGMPKERFSAEFPKEGPSILRIQQVVRGDSAAYFCASSPVRENSPLHFGNGTRLTVT.

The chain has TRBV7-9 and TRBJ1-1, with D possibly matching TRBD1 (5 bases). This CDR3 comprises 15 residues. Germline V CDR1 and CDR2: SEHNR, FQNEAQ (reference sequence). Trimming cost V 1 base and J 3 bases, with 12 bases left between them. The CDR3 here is CASSLGRTLDTEAFF. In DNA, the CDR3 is TGTGCCAGCAGCTTAGGACGGACACTCGACACTGAAGCTTTCTTT.

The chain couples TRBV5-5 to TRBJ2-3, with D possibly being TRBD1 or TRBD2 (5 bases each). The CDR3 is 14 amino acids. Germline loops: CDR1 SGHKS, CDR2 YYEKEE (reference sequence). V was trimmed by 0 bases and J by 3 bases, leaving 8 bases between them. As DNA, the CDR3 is TGTGCCAGCAGCTTGGGGGACGAGACAGATACGCAGTATTTT. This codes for CASSLGDETDTQYF. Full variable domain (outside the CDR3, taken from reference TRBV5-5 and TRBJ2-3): DAGVTQSPTHLIKTRGQQVTLRCSPISGHKSVSWYQQVLGQGPQFIFQYYEKEERGRGNFPDRFSARQFPNYSSELNVNALLLGDSALYLCASSLGDETDTQYFGPGTRLTVL.

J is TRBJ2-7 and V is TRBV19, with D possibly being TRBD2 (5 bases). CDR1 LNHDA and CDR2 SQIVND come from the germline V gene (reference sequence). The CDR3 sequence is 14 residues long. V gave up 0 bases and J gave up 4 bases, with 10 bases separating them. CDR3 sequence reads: CASSIDRGFYEQYF. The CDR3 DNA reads TGTGCCAGTAGTATAGATCGCGGGTTTTACGAGCAGTACTTC.

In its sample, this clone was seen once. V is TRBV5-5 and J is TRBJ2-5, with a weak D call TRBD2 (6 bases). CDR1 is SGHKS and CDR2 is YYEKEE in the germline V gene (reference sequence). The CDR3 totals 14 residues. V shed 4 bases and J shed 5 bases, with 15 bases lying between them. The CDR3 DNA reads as TGTGCCAGCAGCCGGGAGAGGAGTAGGGAGACCCAGTACTTC. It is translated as CASSRERSRETQYF.

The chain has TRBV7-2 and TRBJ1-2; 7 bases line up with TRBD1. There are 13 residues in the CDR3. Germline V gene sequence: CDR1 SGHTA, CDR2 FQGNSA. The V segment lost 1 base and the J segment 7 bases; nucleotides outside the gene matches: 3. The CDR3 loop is CASSLGQGFGYTF. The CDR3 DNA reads TGTGCCAGCAGCTTAGGACAGGGTTTTGGCTACACCTTC.

DNA of the CDR3: TGTGCCCGCTCGGGAGAGGCTAGCTACGAGCAGTACTTC. Translating it yields CARSGEASYEQYF. The chain has TRBV30 and TRBJ2-7; TRBD2 might be the D (6 bases). Germline V gene lookup returns CDR1 GTSNPN and CDR2 SVGIG (reference sequence). Deletions cut 8 bases from V and 3 bases from J, with 17 bases between. This CDR3 contains 13 residues. The full variable domain, rest sourced from reference TRBV30 and TRBJ2-7, is SQTIHQWPATLVQPVGSPLSLECTVEGTSNPNLYWYRQAAGRGLQLLFYSVGIGQISSEVPQNLSASRPQDRQFILSSKKLLLSDSGFYLCARSGEASYEQYFGPGTRLTVT.

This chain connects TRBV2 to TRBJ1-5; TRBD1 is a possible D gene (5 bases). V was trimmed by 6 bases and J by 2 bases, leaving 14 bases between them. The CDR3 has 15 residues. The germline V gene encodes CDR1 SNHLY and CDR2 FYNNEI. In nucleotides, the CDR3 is TGTGCCAGCAGGGTCGACAGTCAGGGCAATCAGCCCCAGCATTTT. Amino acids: CASRVDSQGNQPQHF.

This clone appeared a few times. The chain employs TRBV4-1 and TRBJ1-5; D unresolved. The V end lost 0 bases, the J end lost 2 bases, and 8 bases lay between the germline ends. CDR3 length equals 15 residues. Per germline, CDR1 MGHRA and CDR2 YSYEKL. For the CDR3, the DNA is TGCGCCAGCAGCCAAGATTGGCAGGGCAATCAGCCCCAGCATTTT. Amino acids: CASSQDWQGNQPQHF.

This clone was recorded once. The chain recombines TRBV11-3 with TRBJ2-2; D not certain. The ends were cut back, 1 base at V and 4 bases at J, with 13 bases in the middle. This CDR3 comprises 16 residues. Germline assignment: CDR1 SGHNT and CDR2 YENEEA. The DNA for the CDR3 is TGTGCCAGCAGCTTAGTCTGGGGTAGGAGCACCGGGGAGCTGTTTTTT. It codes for CASSLVWGRSTGELFF.

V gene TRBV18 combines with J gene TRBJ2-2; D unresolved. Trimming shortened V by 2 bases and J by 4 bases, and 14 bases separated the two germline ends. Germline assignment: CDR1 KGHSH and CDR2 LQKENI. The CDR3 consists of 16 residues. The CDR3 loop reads CASSPVRAESTGELFF. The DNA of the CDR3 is TGTGCCAGCTCACCAGTGCGTGCGGAGAGCACCGGGGAGCTGTTTTTT. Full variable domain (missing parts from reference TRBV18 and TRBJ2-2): NAGVMQNPRHLVRRRGQEARLRCSPMKGHSHVYWYRQLPEEGLKFMVYLQKENIIDESGMPKERFSAEFPKEGPSILRIQQVVRGDSAAYFCASSPVRAESTGELFFGEGSRLTVL.

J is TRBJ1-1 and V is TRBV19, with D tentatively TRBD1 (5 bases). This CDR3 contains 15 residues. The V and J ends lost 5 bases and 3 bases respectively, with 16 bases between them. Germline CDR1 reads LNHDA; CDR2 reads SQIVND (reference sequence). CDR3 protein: CASSSRTGGDTEAFF. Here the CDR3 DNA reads TGTGCCAGTAGTTCTAGGACCGGAGGGGACACTGAAGCTTTCTTT.

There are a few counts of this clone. CDR3 residues: CAWSVGQPQHF. DNA for the CDR3: TGTGCCTGGAGTGTGGGGCAGCCCCAGCATTTT. The V and J genes are TRBV30 and TRBJ1-5; D not resolved. V gave up 0 bases and J gave up 7 bases, with 4 bases separating them. There are 11 residues in the CDR3. Germline loops: CDR1 GTSNPN, CDR2 SVGIG (reference sequence).

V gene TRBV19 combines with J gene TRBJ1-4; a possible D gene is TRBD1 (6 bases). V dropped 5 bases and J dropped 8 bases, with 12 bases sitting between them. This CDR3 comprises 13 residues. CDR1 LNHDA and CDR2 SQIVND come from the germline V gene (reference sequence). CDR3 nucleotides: TGTGCCAGTAGTGGACGGAGGGGGGAAAAACTGTTTTTT. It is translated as CASSGRRGEKLFF.

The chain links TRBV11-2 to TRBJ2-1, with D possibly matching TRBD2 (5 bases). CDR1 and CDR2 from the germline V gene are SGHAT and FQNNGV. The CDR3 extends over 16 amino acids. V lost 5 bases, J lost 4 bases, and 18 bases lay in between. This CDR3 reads CASSPPPSPVYNEQFF. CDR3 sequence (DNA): TGTGCCAGCAGCCCCCCCCCTAGCCCCGTATACAATGAGCAGTTCTTC.

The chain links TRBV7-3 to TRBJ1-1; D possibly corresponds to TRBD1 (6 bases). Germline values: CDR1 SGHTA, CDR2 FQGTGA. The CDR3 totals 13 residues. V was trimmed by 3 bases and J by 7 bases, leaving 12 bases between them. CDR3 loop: CASSFNRDIEAFF. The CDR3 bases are TGTGCCAGCAGCTTTAACAGGGATATTGAAGCTTTCTTT.